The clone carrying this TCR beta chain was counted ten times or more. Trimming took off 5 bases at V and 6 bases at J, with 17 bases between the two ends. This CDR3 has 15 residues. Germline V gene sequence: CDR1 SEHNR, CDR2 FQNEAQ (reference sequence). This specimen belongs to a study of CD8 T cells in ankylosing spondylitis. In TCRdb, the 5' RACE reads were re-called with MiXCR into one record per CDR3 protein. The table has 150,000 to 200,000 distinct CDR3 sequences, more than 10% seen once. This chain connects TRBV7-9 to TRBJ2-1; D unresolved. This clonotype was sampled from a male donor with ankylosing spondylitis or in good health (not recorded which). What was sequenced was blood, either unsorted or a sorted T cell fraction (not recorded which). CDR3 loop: CASSLKLGRSNEQFF. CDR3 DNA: TGTGCCAGCAGCCTAAAGCTCGGGCGGAGCAATGAGCAGTTCTTC.